This T cell receptor beta chain was obtained from a study of cytotoxic CD8 clonotypes in ibrutinib-treated CLL. Whole-study context: IGHV unmutated roughly 18; relapsed/refractory some ten; treatment-naive approximately 15.

The method was immunoSEQ multiplex PCR; TCRdb's version includes in-frame clones alone and lacks a portion of them. The repertoire includes 150,000 or so clones, about 76% of them detected once, and 4.5% to 6% sits in the top ten. This CDR3 has 15 amino acids. V was shortened by 5 bases and J by 2 bases, with 12 bases between the two germline ends. Germline lookup yields CDR1 SGHTA and CDR2 FQGTGA. Sequencing was performed on PBMCs, taken after 24 months of ibrutinib treatment. The V gene is TRBV7-3, the J gene TRBJ2-2; D possibly corresponds to TRBD1 (6 bases). This receptor was obtained from a human donor with chronic lymphocytic leukemia. The CDR3 DNA reads as TGTGCCAGCAGCCCCTCAGGGGTCAACACCGGGGAGCTGTTTTTT. Translated: CASSPSGVNTGELFF.